The next 8 T cell receptor beta chains were all read from a single sample in a study of tumor and adjacent non-tumor tissue in lung cancer (dated by TCRdb to about 2018). The receptor library was made with multiplex PCR. Sequencing used an Illumina HiSeq 2500. TCRbeta libraries were built by three rounds of nested PCR using primers (Table S4), following protocols modified from ARM-PCR. TCRdb reprocessing: public reads trimmed at Q25 with fastp, clones called with MiXCR, in-frame beta chains kept. CDR3 protein duplicates are merged, each entry listing the most common genes and DNA. The sample table contains over 80,000 distinct CDR3 sequences; only one count was recorded for about 80% of them. Roughly 33% of the sample is taken by the ten largest. RNA was extracted from bulk unsorted tissue and checked for quality with a NanoDrop ND-1000 and an Agilent 2100. For the normal lung samples, distant non-tumor tissue was collected more than 3 cm away from the tumor edge.

Sequenced: distant non-tumor lung tissue. All receptors derive from a man between 60 and 75 years old with small cell lung cancer.

About this clonotype itself: Since no conserved phenylalanine or tryptophan closes the CDR3, a read error is the likely cause. No DNA is shown, since the ends of the CDR3 on it are uncertain; the CDR3 is the one TCRdb lists. This sequence joins TRBV6-1 and TRBJ1-5; TRBD1 is taken as the D call from the table, unchecked against the DNA. Germline lookup yields CDR1 MNHNS and CDR2 SASEGT. Inclusive of both ends, the CDR3 amounts to 14 amino acids. CDR3: CASNWAGVDQPQHS.

On this clonotype itself: At one of its ends the junction is not consistent with the germline gene, which may arise from a read error. The rearrangement links TRBV30 to TRBJ2-1; TRBD2 matches 7 bases. Germline CDR1 reads GTSNPN; CDR2 reads SVGIG (reference sequence). This CDR3 has 14 amino acids. The CDR3 loop reads CAWGLWPSGNEQFF. The CDR3 nucleotides read TGTGCCTGGGGCCTTTGGCCTAGCGGTAATGAGCAGTTCTTT.

This clonotype is medium-sized. The chain joins TRBV5-6 to TRBJ1-4; 7 nucleotides match TRBD1. The germline gives CDR1 SGHDT, CDR2 YYEEEE. Germline trimming cut 5 bases from V and 5 bases from J; bases unmatched to any gene: 6. The CDR3 sequence is 14 residues long. The CDR3 sequence: CASSYDRENEKLFF. The CDR3 DNA follows: TGTGCCAGCAGTTACGACAGGGAGAATGAAAAACTGTTTTTT. Drawing the rest from reference TRBV5-6 and TRBJ1-4, the complete variable domain is DAGVTQSPTHLIKTRGQQVTLRCSPKSGHDTVSWYQQALGQGPQFIFQYYEEEERQRGNFPDRFSGHQFPNYSSELNVNALLLGDSALYLCASSYDRENEKLFFGSGTQLSVL.

The rearrangement joins TRBV4-1 to TRBJ2-1; TRBD2 matches at 10 bases. Unmatched junction bases numbered 12, after V lost 6 bases and J lost 4 bases. CDR1 MGHRA and CDR2 YSYEKL come from the germline V gene. The CDR3 covers 17 residues. The CDR3: CASSQLIAGGSYNEQFF. CDR3 in DNA: TGCGCCAGCAGTCAGCTAATAGCGGGGGGATCTTACAATGAGCAGTTCTTC.

The chain recombines TRBV9 with TRBJ2-7; D remains ambiguous. The CDR3 has 13 amino acids. The germline V gene encodes CDR1 SGDLS and CDR2 YYNGEE. The V end lost 2 bases, the J end lost 4 bases, and 10 bases lay between the germline ends. Here the CDR3 DNA reads TGTGCCAGCAGCGTGGAGCAGGTATACGAGCAGTACTTC. Translation: CASSVEQVYEQYF. Full variable domain (outside the CDR3, taken from reference TRBV9 and TRBJ2-7): DSGVTQTPKHLITATGQRVTLRCSPRSGDLSVYWYQQSLDQGLQFLIQYYNGEERAKGNILERFSAQQFPDLHSELNLSSLELGDSALYFCASSVEQVYEQYFGPGTRLTVT.

This clonotype was seen repeatedly, ten times or more. The CDR3 spells CASSQDPGTSGRALHNEQFF. The CDR3 nucleotides read TGTGCCAGCAGCCAAGACCCCGGGACTAGCGGGAGGGCCCTCCACAATGAGCAGTTCTTC. V is TRBV4-2 and J is TRBJ2-1; 16 positions agree with TRBD2. Germline trimming cut 0 bases from V and 5 bases from J; bases unmatched to any gene: 10. The CDR3 extends over 20 amino acids. Germline V gives CDR1 LGHNA, CDR2 YNFKEQ.

On this clonotype: At one boundary the junction diverges from the germline segment, which might be a read error. The CDR3 coding sequence is TGCGCCAACAGCCAAGGAGTCCGCAGCTCCTACGAGCAGTACTTC. Protein sequence: CANSQGVRSSYEQYF. The chain links TRBV4-1 to TRBJ2-7, with D hard to call. The CDR3 is 15 residues long. Germline V gives CDR1 MGHRA, CDR2 YSYEKL.

Comments on this clonotype: A read error may account for a junction end that differs from germline. V gene TRBV12-5 combines with J gene TRBJ2-1, with TRBD1 matching 11 bases. The CDR3 has 16 residues. Per germline, CDR1 LGHNT and CDR2 FRNRAP. DNA for the CDR3: TGTGCTAATGGTGTGGCTTGGGGACAGGGGGTTTATAAGCAGTTCTTC. It codes for CANGVAWGQGVYKQFF.